This T cell receptor beta chain originates from a study of tumor T cells in aggressive B-cell lymphoma. The data were produced by immunoSEQ multiplex PCR, yet TCRdb's version contains in-frame clones alone and is incomplete. This table has approximately 5,000 clones, more than 85% appearing once. The sequencing sample was made of tumor tissue. The TCR originated in an adult with diffuse large B cell lymphoma.

The CDR3 here is CSVGGTSGSYEQYF. CDR3 DNA: TGCAGCGTTGGCGGGACTAGCGGATCCTACGAGCAGTACTTC. This chain connects TRBV29-1 to TRBJ2-7, with 11 bases lining up with TRBD2. Germline values: CDR1 SQVTM, CDR2 ANQGSEA. This CDR3 contains 14 residues. V was pared by 4 bases and J by 1 base, with 3 bases of the junction left unmatched.